The subject of this entry is one T cell receptor (beta chain). The antigen it recognizes is unknown. No much larger clone is present one base from it, and per-base qualities are unavailable. This entry belongs to a study of blood T cell repertoires in COVID-19 (dated by TCRdb to 2018 to 2020). At the level of the whole study: Collaborator samples came from the United States, Italy and Spain and covered acute and convalescent phases of COVID-19. The prospective study material was composed of cDNA or gDNA derived from T cells, B-cell-depleted T cells, or PBMCs. The dataset comprised deeply sampled blood TCRbeta repertoires from subjects exposed to, actively infected with, or recovered from COVID-19. Nearly every sample came with metadata listing a de-identified subject ID, COVID-19 status, age in years and sex. HLA class I and class II types, where available, came from metadata supplied by the sample provider rather than from assay-based typing. The repertoires were released in a freely available public database meant as a resource for research on the immune response to SARS-CoV-2. Samples were obtained from the ongoing ImmuneRACE study (first 160 participants) and from some 1,300 subjects provided by 6 global collaborators. What the work shows at the level of the full study, not this receptor alone: The quantity of clinical and demographic metadata differed by source and by participant and was supplied without curation.

TCRbeta CDR3 regions were amplified from genomic DNA using the immunoSEQ Assay, a bias-controlled multiplex PCR. Processing in the source paper ran as follows. The number of nucleated cells in each sample was estimated from the amplification of reference gene primers within the assay. Sequence reads were collapsed and filtered to measure the absolute abundance of every unique TCRbeta CDR3 rearrangement. For each sample, productive Simpson clonality was calculated as the square root of Simpson's diversity index over productive rearrangements. As stored in TCRdb, this immuneACCESS dataset retains in-frame rearrangements with V and J assigned. A fraction of the clones does not appear; measured against another copy, unresolved V genes explain less than half of the discrepancy, and the remainder lacks a known reason. V, J and clone size are those of that table, while D and trimming were read from the DNA. A total of about 180,000 clones appear in this sample, roughly 83% of them only once. 1.5% of the sample lies in the top ten.

The collaborating institutions used their own protocols to collect whole blood in K2EDTA tubes. For TCRbeta analysis, collaborator samples were shipped as frozen whole blood, as isolated PBMCs, or as DNA extracted from either sample type. Measured from the cysteine to the phenylalanine, the CDR3 is 12 residues long. Only CDR3 DNA remains: 36 bases, in frame from the first base. The V end gives up 6 bases and the J end 4 bases, leaving 0 bases in the junction not matched to a gene. CDR1 is given as ENHRY and CDR2 as SYGVKD, both from the germline V gene. This chain is built from TRBV10-3 and TRBJ1-2; 9 bases in between match TRBD1. The clonotype comes from a human donor in a cohort sampled during active COVID-19. Sequences were obtained from peripheral blood. The CDR3 region has the sequence CAIRGQGYGYTF. The nucleotide sequence is given as TGTGCCATCAGGGGACAGGGCTATGGCTACACCTTC.